The clone carrying this T cell receptor (beta chain) was found many times. The sample originates from a study of blood T cell repertoires in COVID-19. About the research overall: T cells, B-cell-depleted T cells, or PBMCs provided the cDNA or gDNA that served as material.

This table comes from immunoSEQ multiplex PCR, and its TCRdb copy is limited to in-frame clones, with some not included. The table lists about 440,000 clones, around 90% of them singletons. Individuals drawn from 20 to 30 US areas were about 18 to 90 years old. Researchers sorted participants into cohorts using their self-reported clinical history. CDR1 is SGHVS, CDR2 FQNEAQ, per germline. The CDR3 is made up of 15 amino acids. V was trimmed by 3 bases and J by 4 bases, leaving 15 bases between them. The sequencing sample was made of PBMCs or T cells enriched from blood (not recorded which). The source is a man aged 18 to 29 who had recovered from COVID-19. This sequence joins TRBV7-8 and TRBJ2-5, with D perhaps matching TRBD2 (7 bases). The CDR3 DNA is TGTGCCAGCAGCTTGGGGGGGACACAGCGAGAGACCCAGTACTTC. It is translated as CASSLGGTQRETQYF.